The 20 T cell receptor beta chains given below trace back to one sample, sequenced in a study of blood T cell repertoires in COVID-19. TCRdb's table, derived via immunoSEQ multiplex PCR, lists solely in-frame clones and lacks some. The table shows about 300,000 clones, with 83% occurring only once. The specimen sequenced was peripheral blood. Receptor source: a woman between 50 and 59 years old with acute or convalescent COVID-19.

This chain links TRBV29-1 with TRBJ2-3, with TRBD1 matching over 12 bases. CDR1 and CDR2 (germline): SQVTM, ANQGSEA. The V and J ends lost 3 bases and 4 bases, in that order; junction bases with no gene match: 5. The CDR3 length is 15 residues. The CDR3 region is CSVDDGTGGADTQYF. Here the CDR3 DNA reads TGCAGCGTTGATGATGGGACAGGGGGCGCAGATACGCAGTATTTT.

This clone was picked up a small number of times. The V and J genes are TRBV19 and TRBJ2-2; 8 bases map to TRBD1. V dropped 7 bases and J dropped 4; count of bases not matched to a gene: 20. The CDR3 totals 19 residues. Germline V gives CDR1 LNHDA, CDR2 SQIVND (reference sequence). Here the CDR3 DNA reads TGTGCCAGTATTTCCCCTAGGGGGCGGGGACAGGAGATCACCGGGGAGCTGTTTTTT. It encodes CASISPRGRGQEITGELFF. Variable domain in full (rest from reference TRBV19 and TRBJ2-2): DGGITQSPKYLFRKEGQNVTLSCEQNLNHDAMYWYRQDPGQGLRLIYYSQIVNDFQKGDIAEGYSVSREKKESFPLTVTSAQKNPTAFYLCASISPRGRGQEITGELFFGEGSRLTVL.

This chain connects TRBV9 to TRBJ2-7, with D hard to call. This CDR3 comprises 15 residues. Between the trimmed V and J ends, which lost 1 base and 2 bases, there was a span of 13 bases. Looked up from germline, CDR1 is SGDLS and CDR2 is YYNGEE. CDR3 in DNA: TGTGCCAGCAGCGTAAGTCAAGCTTCCCCCTACGAGCAGTACTTC. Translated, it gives CASSVSQASPYEQYF.

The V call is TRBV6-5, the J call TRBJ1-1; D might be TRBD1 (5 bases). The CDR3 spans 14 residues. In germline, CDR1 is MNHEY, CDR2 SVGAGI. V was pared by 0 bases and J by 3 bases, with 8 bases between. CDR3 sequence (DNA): TGTGCCAGCAGTTACTCAACAGGTCACACTGAAGCTTTCTTT. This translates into CASSYSTGHTEAFF.

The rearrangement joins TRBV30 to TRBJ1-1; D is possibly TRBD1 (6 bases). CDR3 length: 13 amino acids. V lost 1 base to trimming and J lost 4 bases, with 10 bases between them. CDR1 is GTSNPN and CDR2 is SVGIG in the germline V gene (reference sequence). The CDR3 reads CAWSGGGPTEAFF. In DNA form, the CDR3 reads TGTGCCTGGAGTGGAGGGGGTCCCACTGAAGCTTTCTTT.

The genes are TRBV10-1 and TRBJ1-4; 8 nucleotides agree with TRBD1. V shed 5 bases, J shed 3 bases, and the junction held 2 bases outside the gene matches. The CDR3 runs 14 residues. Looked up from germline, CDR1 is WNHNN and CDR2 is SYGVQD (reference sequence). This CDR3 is CASSKTGANEKLFF. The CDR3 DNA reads TGCGCCAGCAGTAAGACAGGGGCTAATGAAAAACTGTTTTTT.

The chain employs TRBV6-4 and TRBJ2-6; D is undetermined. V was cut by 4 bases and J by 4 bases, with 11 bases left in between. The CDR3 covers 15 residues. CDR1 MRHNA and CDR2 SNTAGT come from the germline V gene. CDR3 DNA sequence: TGTGCCAGCAGTGCCTCACCCGAGGGGGCCAACGTCCTGACTTTC. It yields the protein CASSASPEGANVLTF.

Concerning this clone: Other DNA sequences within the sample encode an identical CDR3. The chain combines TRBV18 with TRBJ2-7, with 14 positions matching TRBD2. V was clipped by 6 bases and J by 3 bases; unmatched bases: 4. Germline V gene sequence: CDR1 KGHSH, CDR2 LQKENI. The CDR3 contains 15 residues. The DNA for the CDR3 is TGTGCCAGCTCTCCCGGGACTAGCGGGAGCTACGAGCAGTACTTC. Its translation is CASSPGTSGSYEQYF.

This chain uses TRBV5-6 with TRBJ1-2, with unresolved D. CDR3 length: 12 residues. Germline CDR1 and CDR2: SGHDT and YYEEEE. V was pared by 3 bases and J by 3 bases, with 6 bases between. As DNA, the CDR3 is TGTGCCAGCAGCTCCCAGTACTATGGCTACACCTTC. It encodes CASSSQYYGYTF.

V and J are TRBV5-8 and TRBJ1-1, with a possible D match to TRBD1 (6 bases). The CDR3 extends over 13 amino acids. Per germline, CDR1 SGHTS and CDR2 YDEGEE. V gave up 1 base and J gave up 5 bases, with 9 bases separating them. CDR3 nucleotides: TGTGCCAGCAGCTTGAACAGGGAGACTGAAGCTTTCTTT. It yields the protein CASSLNRETEAFF. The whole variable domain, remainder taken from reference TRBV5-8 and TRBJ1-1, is EAGVTQSPTHLIKTRGQQATLRCSPISGHTSVYWYQQALGLGLQFLLWYDEGEERNRGNFPPRFSGRQFPNYSSELNVNALELEDSALYLCASSLNRETEAFFGQGTRLTVV.

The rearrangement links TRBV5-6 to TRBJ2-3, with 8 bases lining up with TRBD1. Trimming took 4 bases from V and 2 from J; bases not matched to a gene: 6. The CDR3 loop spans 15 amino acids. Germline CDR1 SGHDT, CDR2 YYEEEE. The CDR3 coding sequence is TGTGCCAGCAGCGTCAGGGGGCAGGTCACAGATACGCAGTATTTT. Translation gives CASSVRGQVTDTQYF.

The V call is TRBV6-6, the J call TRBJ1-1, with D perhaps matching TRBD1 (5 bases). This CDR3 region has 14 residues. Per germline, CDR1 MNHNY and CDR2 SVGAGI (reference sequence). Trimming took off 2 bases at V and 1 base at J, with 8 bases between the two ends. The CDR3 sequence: CASSYQTGNTEAFF. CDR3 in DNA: TGTGCCAGCAGTTACCAAACAGGGAACACTGAAGCTTTCTTT.

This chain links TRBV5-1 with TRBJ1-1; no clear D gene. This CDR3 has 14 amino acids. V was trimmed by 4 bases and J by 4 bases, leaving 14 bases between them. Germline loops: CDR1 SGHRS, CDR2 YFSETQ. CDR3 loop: CASSHGDRGTEAFF. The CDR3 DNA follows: TGCGCCAGCAGCCACGGGGATCGCGGCACTGAAGCTTTCTTT.

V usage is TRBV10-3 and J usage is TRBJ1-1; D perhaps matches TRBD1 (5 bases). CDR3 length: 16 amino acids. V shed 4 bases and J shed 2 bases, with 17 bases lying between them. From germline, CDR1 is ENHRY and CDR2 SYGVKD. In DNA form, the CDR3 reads TGTGCCATCAGTGCCCAACAGGACACCTTTAACACTGAAGCTTTCTTT. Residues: CAISAQQDTFNTEAFF.

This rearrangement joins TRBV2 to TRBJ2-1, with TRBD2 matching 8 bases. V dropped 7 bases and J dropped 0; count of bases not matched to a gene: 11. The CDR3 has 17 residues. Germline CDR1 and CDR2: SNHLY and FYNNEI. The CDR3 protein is CASNSSPGTSSYNEQFF. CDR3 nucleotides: TGTGCCAGCAACTCCTCCCCGGGGACTAGCTCCTACAATGAGCAGTTCTTC. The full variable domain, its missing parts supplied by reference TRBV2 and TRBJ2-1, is EPEVTQTPSHQVTQMGQEVILRCVPISNHLYFYWYRQILGQKVEFLVSFYNNEISEKSEIFDDQFSVERPDGSNFTLKIRSTKLEDSAMYFCASNSSPGTSSYNEQFFGPGTRLTVL.

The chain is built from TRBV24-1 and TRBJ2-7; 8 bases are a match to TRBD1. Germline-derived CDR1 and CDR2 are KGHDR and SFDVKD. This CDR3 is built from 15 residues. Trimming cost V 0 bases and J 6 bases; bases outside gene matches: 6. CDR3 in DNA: TGTGCCACCAGTGATTTGCGGGGACAGGTGGGCGAGCAGTACGTC. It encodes CATSDLRGQVGEQYV.

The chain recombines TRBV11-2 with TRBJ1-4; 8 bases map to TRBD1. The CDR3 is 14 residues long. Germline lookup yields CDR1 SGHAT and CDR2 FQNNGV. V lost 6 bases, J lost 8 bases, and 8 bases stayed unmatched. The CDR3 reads CASSERPGGEKLFF. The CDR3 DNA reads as TGTGCCAGCAGTGAAAGGCCAGGGGGCGAAAAACTGTTTTTT.

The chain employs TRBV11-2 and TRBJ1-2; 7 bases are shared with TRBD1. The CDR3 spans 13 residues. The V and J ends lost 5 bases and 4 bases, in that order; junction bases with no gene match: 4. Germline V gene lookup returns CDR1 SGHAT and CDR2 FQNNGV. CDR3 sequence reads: CASSPGTAYGYTF. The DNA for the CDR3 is TGTGCCAGCAGCCCCGGGACAGCCTATGGCTACACCTTC.

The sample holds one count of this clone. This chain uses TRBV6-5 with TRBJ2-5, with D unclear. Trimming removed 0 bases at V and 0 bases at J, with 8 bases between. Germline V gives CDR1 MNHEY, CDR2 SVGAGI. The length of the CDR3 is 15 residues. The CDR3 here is CASSYSKLYQETQYF. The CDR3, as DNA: TGTGCCAGCAGTTACTCGAAACTGTACCAAGAGACCCAGTACTTC.

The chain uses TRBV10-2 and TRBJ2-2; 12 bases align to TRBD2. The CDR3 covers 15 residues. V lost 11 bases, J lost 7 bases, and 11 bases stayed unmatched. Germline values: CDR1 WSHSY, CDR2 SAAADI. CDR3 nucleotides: TGCGCCGCATTACCTAGCGGGGGGGCCGGCGGGGAGCTGTTTTTT. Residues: CAALPSGGAGGELFF.